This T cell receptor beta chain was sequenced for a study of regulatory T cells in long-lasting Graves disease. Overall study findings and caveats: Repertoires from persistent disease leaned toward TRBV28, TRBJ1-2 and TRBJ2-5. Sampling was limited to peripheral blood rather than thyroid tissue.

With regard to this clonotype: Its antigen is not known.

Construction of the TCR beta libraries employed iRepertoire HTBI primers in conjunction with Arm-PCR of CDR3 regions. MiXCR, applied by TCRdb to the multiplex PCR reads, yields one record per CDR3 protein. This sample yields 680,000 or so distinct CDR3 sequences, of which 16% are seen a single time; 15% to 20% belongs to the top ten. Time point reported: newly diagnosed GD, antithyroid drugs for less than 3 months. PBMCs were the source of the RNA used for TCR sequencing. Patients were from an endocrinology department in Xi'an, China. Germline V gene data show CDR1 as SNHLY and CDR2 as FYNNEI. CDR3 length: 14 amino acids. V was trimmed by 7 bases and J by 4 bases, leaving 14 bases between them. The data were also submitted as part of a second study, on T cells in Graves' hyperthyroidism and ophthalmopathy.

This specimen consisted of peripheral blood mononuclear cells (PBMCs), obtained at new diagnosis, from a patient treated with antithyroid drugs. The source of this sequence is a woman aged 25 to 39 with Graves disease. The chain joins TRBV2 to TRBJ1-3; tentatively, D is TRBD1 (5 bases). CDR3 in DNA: TGTGCCAGCACCCGGGGGGGGTCAGGAAACACCATATATTTT. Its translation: CASTRGGSGNTIYF.